This TCR beta chain was recovered during a study of cytomegalovirus exposure and HLA in healthy donors (dated by TCRdb to about 2017). General notes on the study: According to an earlier analysis of 587 of the donors, about 190 million T cells yielded some 120 million unique TCR beta sequences and approximately 280 Gb of sequence data. The T cell repertoires of around 670 subjects were profiled by immunosequencing and related to cytomegalovirus serostatus. Typing coverage varied by locus: roughly 620-640 donors for A, B, C, DRB1 and DQB1; approximately 560 for DQA1; more than 600 for DPA1; about 450 for DPB1. Among several hundred genotyped donors of the cohort, an average of about 220,000 unique TCR beta nucleotide sequences was sequenced per donor, of which about 18% were non-productive. The study combined high-throughput TCR immunosequencing, statistical association of individual TCRs with disease status, and machine learning to predict cytomegalovirus infection status. Roughly 300 gigabases of sequencing data and approximately 80 million unique TCR sequences were included in an early release covering about 600 HLA-typed donors. Both class I and class II loci were covered by HLA typing, at four-digit resolution. A later genetic analysis took genome-wide SNP genotypes for about 60% of the roughly 670 donors and used that subset as a discovery cohort. Because of strong linkage in the cohort, four to six DR-DQ haplotypes were treated as single units for association and clustering. A later analysis re-examined previously published TCR beta repertoires from roughly 720 donors and added high-resolution HLA genotyping to investigate patterns of TCR occurrence. The genetic ancestry cluster associated with self-reported Caucasian donors included 81% of the roughly 390 genotyped donors. Besides the first cohort of 500 to 700 subjects, a separate validation cohort made up of roughly 120 different subjects was used. To decide whether each TCR beta V gene segment behaved as functional or pseudogenic, an earlier analysis of approximately 600 of the donors relied on high-throughput TCR beta sequencing. In the later analysis, no new phenotypic data were used to find candidate immune exposures; instead, reliance was placed on TCR beta sequences and their occurrence across donors. Donor age, sex, ethnicity and CMV serostatus were collected together with the repertoire data. All discovery cohort repertoires had been generated using a single sequencing platform. The study aimed to test whether cataloging public T cell receptors could reveal signatures of past pathogen exposure.

According to the germline V gene, CDR1 reads SGHVS and CDR2 reads FNYEAQ. The V end gives up 0 bases and the J end 4 bases, leaving 3 bases in the junction not matched to a gene. Including cysteine and phenylalanine, the CDR3 has 15 amino acids. Left in the record is the CDR3 DNA by itself, 45 bases read in frame from the first base. Results the study describes overall, beyond this receptor: Most TCR sequences were seen in very few donors, while some public TCRs were found in many individuals. The earlier analysis of approximately 590 of the donors excluded 15 to 20 rarely observed V segments, including chromosome 9 orphons, because counts were too low. In a later analysis, the rate of TCR association differed among HLA loci, with DRB1 alleles having the most associated TCRs and HLA-C alleles having the fewest. Presence/absence analyses assumed roughly uniform sequencing depth across donors, an assumption that may not hold. For the cohort, immune exposure information was limited to CMV serostatus. Because HLA typing was missing for some donors at each locus, association tests included only the typed subset. The study gave a list of about 150 TCR beta chains associated with cytomegalovirus. Specific HLA alleles were associated with over 15,000 TCR beta sequences at a false discovery rate of 0.05 in a later analysis. A further reported finding was that TCR beta sequences accurately predicted the HLA-A and HLA-B alleles for most subjects in the first cohort. In a later analysis, HLA-associated TCR beta chains were found to be more clonally expanded and to have lower generation probabilities than equally common non-associated chains. Strong co-occurrence of HLA alleles, especially DR and DQ, made assigning TCR associations to individual alleles difficult. The authors suggested that the approach could potentially be extended to other disease states and immunological phenotypes. According to a later genetic analysis, donors in an Asian-associated ancestry cluster had fewer N-insertions in productive TCRs than the approximately 690-donor mean. In an earlier analysis of some 500 of the donors, most TCR beta V segments were observed in productive rearrangements about 87% or about 30% of the time, broadly matching IMGT annotations. An association between a missense DCLRE1C variant and V-gene and J-gene trimming of TCR beta chains was found in a later genetic analysis and replicated in an independent cohort. Correlated functional status among segregating V segments might reflect linkage disequilibrium, but an unknown experimental factor could not be ruled out. The classifier was reported to diagnose cytomegalovirus status with high specificity and sensitivity in both the original and validation cohorts. In vitro tests confirmed that a few of the cytomegalovirus-associated TCR beta chains recognize cytomegalovirus antigens. A later analysis reported that several top co-occurrence clusters appeared linked to parvovirus B19, influenza, CMV and Epstein-Barr virus. In this cohort, only TCR beta chains were sequenced, and detectable features were limited by the absence of alpha or paired-chain data. Most CMV-associated TCR beta chains appeared to be HLA-restricted in a later analysis, and the HLA associations seemed to be driven largely by CMV exposure. Some IMGT-functional V segments, including TRBV6-2 and TRBV6-3, could not be distinguished by the 87-base-pair reads and were therefore excluded. The sequencing pipeline was judged likely to have produced a cluster of highly shared sequence variants as a technical artifact.

Library preparation used the immunoSEQ multiplex PCR assay. For the multiplex PCR, a mixture combining 60 forward primers for TCR Vbeta segments and 13 reverse primers for TCR Jbeta segments was used. The CDR3 region of rearranged TCR beta genes was amplified from genomic DNA with a multiplex PCR assay. Amplified TCR beta libraries were sequenced as 87-base-pair reads on the Illumina HiSeq System. In the original analysis: A later analysis counted about 80 million unique TCR beta chains across the 650 to 700 repertoires, and about 10 million of these chains were shared by at least two donors. Raw reads were error-corrected and collapsed into unique sequences by a nearest-neighbor algorithm in which closely related sequences were merged to remove PCR and sequencing errors. To assign V, D and J gene segments, CDR3 sequences were aligned to IMGT reference sequences. For a sequence to be retained, a match of at least six nucleotides was required to both a V gene segment and a J gene segment. A rearrangement counted as productive if the CDR3 had no stop codons and remained in frame with V and J, and every other rearrangement counted as non-productive. CDR3 was defined by IMGT convention, running from the second conserved V-encoded cysteine to the conserved J-encoded phenylalanine. Sequences without an unambiguous match to a single V gene segment were excluded from the earlier analysis of several hundred of the donors. An earlier analysis of approximately 590 of the donors classified V segments as functional when productive rearrangements were above 56.7% and as segregating when the standard deviation between donors was above 5%. A statistical classification framework was developed to diagnose cytomegalovirus status using the catalog of TCR beta chain sequences. V and J gene assignment, in a later analysis, came from comparing TCR nucleotide sequences with IMGT/GENE-DB human TR gene sequences. The TCRdist pipeline was used in a later analysis to assign CDR3 sequences and most-parsimonious VDJ recombination scenarios. In a later analysis, each TCR beta chain was defined by its CDR3 amino acid sequence together with its V-gene family, and reads lacking a unique V-gene family were excluded. In a later analysis, fewer than 600 highly shared, low-generation-probability nucleotide sequences were removed to address suspected cross-contamination and a sequencing artifact. A later analysis calculated a clonal expansion index for each public chain from normalized within-repertoire ranks of inferred template counts. Generation probabilities in a later analysis came from a VDJ recombination model fitted to out-of-frame rearrangements, and those results were checked against IGoR. Hypergeometric tests were used in a later analysis to score TCR-TCR, TCR-HLA and TCR-CMV co-occurrence, with a repertoire-size bias correction applied to the TCR pairs. False discovery rates were estimated in a later analysis by permuting HLA or CMV assignments 20 times. In a later analysis, co-occurring TCRs were grouped using DBSCAN, and TCRdist sequence similarity was added for clustering within HLA-allele-positive subsets. Repertoires with fewer than 30,000 or more than 120,000 public chains, plus five repertoires with anomalous nucleotide sharing, were excluded from co-occurrence clustering. The immuneACCESS repertoire file appears here via TCRdb, limited to in-frame rearrangements. These files lack a portion of the clones; in checked studies, under half of the deficit traces to unresolved V genes, and the cause of the others is not known. Clonal size and the V and J genes are those of that table, whereas D and trimming came from the DNA. In all, the sample holds some 170,000 clones, and roughly 79% of those were seen once. The ten largest clones capture roughly 4.4% of the sample.

As concerns this clone: This receptor's antigen is unknown. The input lacks base qualities; no much larger clone sits a single base away.

The cohort was made up of under 800 healthy bone marrow donors. All cohort members were sampled while nominally healthy, although unrecorded immune exposures were likely present. The donor tested CMV seropositive, placing the donor among the approximately 290 seropositive members of the cohort. Every donor gave a peripheral blood sample, and the peripheral blood mononuclear cells from that sample were used for TCR beta sequencing. The Qiagen DNeasy Blood Extraction Kit was used to extract genomic DNA from the blood cell samples. This TCR was recovered from a woman aged 18-29 years in good health and CMV-seropositive. Recombination linked TRBV7-6 to TRBJ2-3, and 8 bases in between align with TRBD2. Sequenced: PBMCs. The CDR3 in this case is CASSLAGLGPDTQYF. The DNA reads TGTGCCAGCAGCTTAGCGGGACTAGGGCCAGATACGCAGTATTTT. This CDR3, with the reference TRBV7-6 and TRBJ2-3 proteins standing in past its ends, gives the full variable domain GAGVSQSPRYKVTKRGQDVALRCDPISGHVSLYWYRQALGQGPEFLTYFNYEAQQDKSGLPNDRFSAERPEGSISTLTIQRTEQRDSAMYRCASSLAGLGPDTQYFGPGTRLTVL.